The next 24 T cell receptor beta chains were all read from a single sample in a study of tumor-infiltrating lymphocytes in primary liver carcinoma. It was from around 20-30 mg of unsorted bulk tissue that RNA and DNA were co-extracted. Total RNA amounting to 450 to 500 ng was the source from which TCR beta cDNA was made with a constant-region primer. Employing slightly modified ARM-PCR, three nested multiplex PCR rounds were run, and these gave rise to the TCR beta libraries. Rounds one and two of PCR, each of about 10 cycles, were primed with TRBV1-TRBV30 forward primers and a C-beta reverse primer. TCRdb reprocessed the multiplex PCR reads via MiXCR and lists one record per CDR3 protein. The table has about 35,000 distinct CDR3 sequences, nearly 75% seen once. The sample taken for sequencing was liver tumor tissue from sampling region 4. Described subset: tumor region T4, right-lateral pole. The receptors were gathered from a man aged 40-49 years with primary liver carcinoma and hepatitis B virus infection.

The genes are TRBV11-2 and TRBJ2-3, with TRBD2 matching 7 bases. CDR1 SGHAT and CDR2 FQNNGV come from the germline V gene. This CDR3 contains 16 residues. In DNA, the CDR3 is TGTGTCGGCAGCCCAGTTGTGGGAGGGGTCCCAGATACGCAGTATTTT. Translated: CVGSPVVGGVPDTQYF.

V is TRBV6-1 and J is TRBJ2-2; 9 nucleotides line up with TRBD2. This CDR3 has 16 residues. Per germline, CDR1 MNHNS and CDR2 SASEGT. V was clipped by 8 bases and J by 5 bases; unmatched bases: 12. CDR3: CASEYSSGRRTGELFF. CDR3 nucleotide sequence: TGTGCCAGCGAATATAGTAGCGGGAGACGGACCGGGGAGCTGTTTTTT.

On this clonotype: A much larger clone is a single base away; this may be a read error. This rearrangement joins TRBV7-2 to TRBJ2-5; no definite D call. V lost 6 bases and J lost 4, with 9 bases in between. CDR1 SGHTA and CDR2 FQGNSA come from the germline V gene. The CDR3 is 12 amino acids. CDR3 amino acids: CASSLLRETQYF. DNA of the CDR3: TGTGCCAGCAGTCTTCTCAGAGAGACCCAGTACTTC.

As regards this clonotype: The CDR3 does not close with the conserved phenylalanine or tryptophan, likely indicating a read error. The chain carries TRBV11-2 and TRBJ2-3; D gene ambiguous. The DNA end is more similar to TRBJ1-5, so the J call may be wrong. The CDR3 sequence is 14 residues long. In germline, CDR1 is SGHAT, CDR2 FQNNGV. The CDR3 sequence: CANSPPGRADMQHL. The CDR3 DNA follows: TGTGCCAACAGCCCCCCGGGCCGGGCAGATATGCAGCATCTT.

Worth noting for this clonotype: Compared with germline, one end of the junction differs, possibly owing to a read error. The rearrangement uses TRBV28 and TRBJ2-7; 8 nucleotides agree with TRBD1. Germline CDR1 is MDHEN and CDR2 is SYDVKM. The CDR3 totals 15 residues. The CDR3 nucleotides read TGTACCAGCAGTCCCGCTACAGGGGGAATCAACGAGCAGTATTTC. This gives the protein CTSSPATGGINEQYF.

Within the sample, this clonotype is medium-sized (0.01 to 0.1%). This chain joins TRBV4-3 and TRBJ2-2; 12 bases fit TRBD2. The CDR3 runs 18 residues. V trimming: 0 bases; J trimming: 8 bases; junction bases outside the gene matches: 10. Per the germline V gene, CDR1 is LGHNA and CDR2 is YSLEER. The CDR3: CASSQDSPGLAGLGELFF. CDR3 nucleotides: TGCGCCAGCAGCCAAGATAGCCCGGGACTAGCGGGCCTGGGGGAGCTGTTTTTT.

The V call is TRBV6-5, the J call TRBJ2-7; possible D gene TRBD2, 6 bases. CDR3 length: 11 amino acids. V was cut by 4 bases and J by 12 bases, with 13 bases left in between. The germline gives CDR1 MNHEY, CDR2 SVGAGI. The CDR3 loop reads CASSSGREWYF. In nucleotides, the CDR3 is TGTGCCAGCAGTTCGGGTCGGGAGTGGTACTTC.

This clonotype was observed many times. The V and J genes are TRBV7-3 and TRBJ1-2; 7 bases agree with TRBD1. From germline, CDR1 is SGHTA and CDR2 FQGTGA. The junction had 8 bases not matched to a gene; V was cut back by 6 bases and J by 7 bases. The CDR3 is 13 residues long. CDR3 protein: CASSQDRRGGYTF. CDR3 DNA: TGTGCCAGCAGTCAGGACAGGAGGGGTGGCTACACCTTC.

The table lists this clonotype with many counts. V and J are TRBV20-1 and TRBJ2-4, with TRBD2 matching 7 bases. CDR1 DFQATT and CDR2 SNEGSKA come from the germline V gene (reference sequence). This CDR3 is 13 amino acids long. Trimming removed 8 bases from V and 6 bases from J; junction bases left unmatched: 10. For the CDR3, the DNA is TGCAGTCTGGGGGGGTCGTCGGGAAACATTCAGTACTTC. The encoded protein is CSLGGSSGNIQYF.

This clonotype was recorded many times. The chain recombines TRBV21-1 with TRBJ2-7; the DNA was not compared with TRBD2, the D call given in the table. TRBV21-1 is deemed a pseudogene. The CDR3 has 16 amino acids. Here the CDR3 DNA reads TGTGCCAGCAGCAAAGCGCTAGCGGGAGGATGGTACGAGCAGTACTTC. Protein: CASSKALAGGWYEQYF.

About this clonotype itself: At one of its ends the junction is not consistent with the germline gene, which may arise from a read error. The gene calls are TRBV28 and TRBJ2-2; D might be TRBD1 or TRBD2, each matching 5 bases. CDR1 and CDR2 (germline): MDHEN, SYDVKM. CDR3 length equals 15 residues. CDR3 DNA sequence: TGTGCCAGCAGTCGAACGACAGAGAACAACGGGGAGCTGTTTTTC. Translated, it gives CASSRTTENNGELFF. The entire variable domain, with the rest obtained from reference TRBV28 and TRBJ2-2, is as follows: DVKVTQSSRYLVKRTGEKVFLECVQDMDHENMFWYRQDPGLGLRLIYFSYDVKMKEKGDIPEGYSVSREKKERFSLILESASTNQTSMYLCASSRTTENNGELFFGEGSRLTVL.

This clonotype came up once. This likely comes from a read error, as the CDR3 has no conserved phenylalanine or tryptophan at its end. The V gene is TRBV5-5, the J gene TRBJ2-3, with 14 bases identical to TRBD2. The CDR3 extends over 17 amino acids. From germline, CDR1 is SGHKS and CDR2 YYEKEE (reference sequence). The CDR3 reads CASSPTGTSGSGDRQYS. In DNA, the CDR3 is TGTGCCAGCAGCCCGACCGGGACTAGCGGGAGTGGAGATAGGCAGTATTCT.

Worth noting for this clonotype: Its ends do not fully match the called genes, so a read error is possible. J is TRBJ2-3 and V is TRBV24-1; D is unresolved. The CDR3 loop spans 16 amino acids. CDR1 is KGHDR, CDR2 SFDVKD, per germline. The CDR3 protein is CVTSGKGTTSTDTQYF. Here the CDR3 DNA reads TGTGTCACCAGTGGGAAGGGAACGACTAGCACAGATACGCAGTATTTT.

In this sample, this clonotype turned up many times. The chain carries TRBV18 and TRBJ1-1, with 7 bases aligning to TRBD1. V gave up 5 bases and J gave up 1 base; unmatched junction bases: 1. Germline V gene data show CDR1 as KGHSH and CDR2 as LQKENI. The CDR3 spans 13 residues. CDR3 protein: CASSGQANTEAFF. The CDR3 region has the DNA TGTGCCAGCTCAGGACAGGCGAACACTGAAGCTTTCTTT.

This clonotype was found once. The germline gene is not matched at one end of the junction; a read error may be the cause. This chain connects TRBV10-3 to TRBJ1-5; D may be TRBD1 (5 bases). Germline values: CDR1 ENHRY, CDR2 SYGVKD. CDR3 length: 13 residues. In DNA, the CDR3 is TGTGGCATCAGTGCCGACAGTGACGGGCCCCGGCATTTT. Its protein is CGISADSDGPRHF.

V gene TRBV28 combines with J gene TRBJ2-3, with TRBD2 identical over 12 bases. CDR3 length: 18 residues. Germline V gene lookup returns CDR1 MDHEN and CDR2 SYDVKM. The ends lost 5 bases at V and 1 base at J; junction bases unmatched: 10. Here the CDR3 DNA reads TGTGCCAGCAGTCTCACTCGTCTAGCGGGAGGGGGCACAGATACGCAGTATTTT. Its protein is CASSLTRLAGGGTDTQYF.

Note on this clonotype: The CDR3 ends on some other residue instead of the conserved phenylalanine or tryptophan, so this is likely a read error. As DNA, the CDR3 is TGTGCTAACAGCTTAACGGGATCGGGAGAATACGAGCAGTACCTC. Translated, it gives CANSLTGSGEYEQYL. This rearrangement joins TRBV11-1 to TRBJ2-7; a possible D gene is TRBD2 (6 bases). Germline V gene lookup returns CDR1 SGHAT and CDR2 FQDESV (reference sequence). This CDR3 has 15 amino acids.

About this clonotype: The CDR3 does not end in the conserved phenylalanine or tryptophan, so this is likely a read error. The limits of the CDR3 on the DNA are not certain, so only TCRdb's listed CDR3 is given. This chain joins TRBV11-2 and TRBJ2-7; the DNA was not compared with TRBD2, the D call given in the table. The germline CDR1 and CDR2 sequences are SGHAT and FQNNGV. Counting both end residues, the CDR3 totals 13 amino acids. CDR3 amino acids: CASSGRGWNEEYI.

This clonotype was counted only a few times. An end of the junction differs from the germline gene, which may be a read error. The CDR3 loop reads CASTLARGQYNEQFF. The CDR3 DNA reads TGTGCCAGCACCTTAGCGCGGGGGCAGTACAATGAGCAGTTCTTC. This chain joins TRBV7-2 and TRBJ2-1; the D gene is possibly TRBD2 (7 bases). CDR1 is SGHTA and CDR2 is FQGNSA in the germline V gene. CDR3 size: 15 residues.

This clonotype has only one observation. At one end the junction does not follow the germline gene, possibly because of a read error. This chain connects TRBV6-1 to TRBJ2-6; tentatively, D is TRBD1 (6 bases). Germline values: CDR1 MNHNS, CDR2 SASEGT. The CDR3 spans 17 residues. The CDR3 loop reads CASSTRDTISGANILTF. The CDR3 nucleotides read TGTGCCAGCAGTACTCGGGACACAATCTCTGGGGCCAACATCCTGACTTTC.

This clonotype was seen a handful of times. This chain links TRBV9 with TRBJ2-5; 9 nucleotides agree with TRBD2. Germline V gene sequence: CDR1 SGDLS, CDR2 YYNGEE. This CDR3 is 14 amino acids long. The V and J ends lost 6 bases and 5 bases, in that order; junction bases with no gene match: 8. The CDR3 region has the DNA TGTGCCAGCAATAGCGGGAGAGGACAGGAGACCCAGTACTTC. This encodes CASNSGRGQETQYF.

Concerning this clonotype: A much larger clone differs from this one at a single base, so this may be a read error. The V call is TRBV18, the J call TRBJ2-5; tentatively, D is TRBD1 (5 bases). CDR1 and CDR2 from the germline V gene are KGHSH and LQKENI. The CDR3 totals 15 residues. CDR3 nucleotides: TGTGCCAGCTCACCACGACAGAAGAACCAAGTGACCCAGTACTTC. It translates to CASSPRQKNQVTQYF.

About this clonotype: Germline is not matched at one junction end, which may reflect a read error. The chain uses TRBV11-1 and TRBJ2-3, with a possible D match to TRBD1 (6 bases). Germline values: CDR1 SGHAT, CDR2 FQDESV (reference sequence). This CDR3 comprises 15 residues. The CDR3 sequence: CASSPRQVLTDMQYF. CDR3 sequence (DNA): TGTGCCAGCAGCCCGAGACAGGTGTTAACAGATATGCAGTATTTT. Full variable domain (rest looked up from reference TRBV11-1 and TRBJ2-3): EAEVAQSPRYKITEKSQAVAFWCDPISGHATLYWYRQILGQGPELLVQFQDESVVDDSQLPKDRFSAERLKGVDSTLKIQPAELGDSAMYLCASSPRQVLTDMQYFGPGTRLTVL.

Notes on this clonotype: The missing conserved phenylalanine or tryptophan at the end of this CDR3 makes a read error likely. The rearrangement joins TRBV6-2 or TRBV6-3 to TRBJ2-4, with D possibly TRBD2 on 6 matching bases. The CDR3 has 14 amino acids. Germline V gene lookup returns CDR1 MNHEY and CDR2 SVGEGT. The CDR3 bases are TGTGCTAGCGCACTAACGGGAGATAAAAACATTCAGTACTTA. This codes for CASALTGDKNIQYL.